Listed below are T cell receptor beta chains from one sample, sequenced in a study of shared clonotypes between healthy human individuals. TCRdb keeps only in-frame clones here, not all; method: immunoSEQ multiplex PCR. The sample includes fewer than 650,000 clones, 60% to 85% seen only once; the top ten take roughly 13%. The sequenced sample was PBMCs. All receptors come from a woman aged 40 to 55 in good health. Some clones in this sample may be carry-over from other donors' samples. Both conserved end residues are part of each CDR3. A D gene is named only where the DNA matches it firmly. Size tells how often a clone was seen (once, few, many) or the class of an expanded clone, and some rows leave it out.

V: TRBV7-8
J: TRBJ2-3
size: -
D: -
DNA: TGTGCCAGCAGCCCAGGACGGTTAGCGGTCGGAAATACGCAGTATTTT
CDR3: CASSPGRLAVGNTQYF

V: TRBV6-1
J: TRBJ1-2
size: -
D: -
DNA: TGTGCCAGCAGTCTACCGGGACCTGGTTATGGCTACACCTTC
CDR3: CASSLPGPGYGYTF

V: TRBV6-1
J: TRBJ1-2
size: -
D: -
DNA: TGTGCCAGCATTTACGGCTACACCTTC
CDR3: CASIYGYTF

V: TRBV7-2
J: TRBJ2-7
size: -
D: -
DNA: TGTGCCAGCAGCTTAGGACTAGTAGGCGAGCAGTACTTC
CDR3: CASSLGLVGEQYF

V: TRBV11-3
J: TRBJ1-2
size: -
D: -
DNA: TGTGCCAGCATCCTTCACGGGACACCCTATTTCGACTATGGCTACACCTTC
CDR3: CASILHGTPYFDYGYTF

V: TRBV6-7
J: TRBJ2-1
size: -
D: -
DNA: TGTGCCAGCAGTTATAAAGAGTATTCCTACAATGAGCAGTTCTTC
CDR3: CASSYKEYSYNEQFF

V: TRBV5-1
J: TRBJ1-1
size: few
D: TRBD1
DNA: TGCGCCAGCAGCCCGTTGACAGGGGGCACTGAAGCTTTCTTT
CDR3: CASSPLTGGTEAFF

V: TRBV7-6
J: TRBJ1-4
size: -
D: -
DNA: TGTGCCAGCAGCTTAGGGGGCGGGGGAAGCGAAAAACTGTTTTTT
CDR3: CASSLGGGGSEKLFF

V: TRBV28
J: TRBJ1-1
size: -
D: -
DNA: TGTGCCAGCAGTCCCAGCGTGGGGGGCACTGAAGCTTTCTTT
CDR3: CASSPSVGGTEAFF

V: TRBV15
J: TRBJ2-3
size: -
D: -
DNA: TGTGCCACCAGCAGGACATCTAGCACAGATACGCAGTATTTT
CDR3: CATSRTSSTDTQYF

V: TRBV5-6
J: TRBJ2-3
size: -
D: TRBD2
DNA: TGTGCCAGCAGCTTGTGGAATCCGACTAGCGGGAGTCGGACAGATACGCAGTATTTT
CDR3: CASSLWNPTSGSRTDTQYF

V: TRBV2
J: TRBJ1-1
size: -
D: -
DNA: TGTGCCAGCGGTGAAGAGGGGAACACTGAAGCTTTCTTT
CDR3: CASGEEGNTEAFF

V: TRBV11-2
J: TRBJ2-1
size: once
D: TRBD2
DNA: TGTGCCAGCAGCTCGCCCGAAGCGGGAGGGTACAATGAGCAGTTCTTC
CDR3: CASSSPEAGGYNEQFF

V: TRBV28
J: TRBJ2-3
size: -
D: TRBD2
DNA: TGTGCCACCCAGCGGGATTGGAGCACAGATACGCAGTATTTT
CDR3: CATQRDWSTDTQYF

V: TRBV28
J: TRBJ2-2
size: -
D: TRBD2
DNA: TGTGCCAGCAGCTACGGACTAGCTGCCGGGGAGCTGTTTTTT
CDR3: CASSYGLAAGELFF

V: TRBV13
J: TRBJ1-1
size: once
D: -
DNA: TGTGCCAGCAGCTTAAGGGTGGGCACTGAAGCTTTCTTT
CDR3: CASSLRVGTEAFF

V: TRBV28
J: TRBJ1-3
size: -
D: -
DNA: TGTGCCAGCACCCCTTGGACGGCTACTGGAAACACCATATATTTT
CDR3: CASTPWTATGNTIYF

V: TRBV27
J: TRBJ1-5
size: -
D: -
DNA: TGTGCCAGCGGGACATTACCAGTCGGTCAGCCCCAGCATTTT
CDR3: CASGTLPVGQPQHF

V: TRBV28
J: TRBJ2-5
size: many
D: -
DNA: TGTGCCAGCAGTTTAAACCCGCAGACCCAGTACTTC
CDR3: CASSLNPQTQYF

V: TRBV23-1
J: TRBJ2-1
size: -
D: -
DNA: TGCGCCAGCAGACTAGGGGAAAAGAAATACAATGAGCAGTTCTTC
CDR3: CASRLGEKKYNEQFF

V: TRBV10-3
J: TRBJ2-3
size: -
D: TRBD2
DNA: TGTGCCATCAGTGGCACTAGCGGAGCTAGCACAGATACGCAGTATTTT
CDR3: CAISGTSGASTDTQYF

V: TRBV19
J: TRBJ2-7
size: -
D: -
DNA: TGTGCCAATCTGCTACCCTCGAGATTGATCTCCTACGAGCAGTACTTC
CDR3: CANLLPSRLISYEQYF

V: TRBV7-9
J: TRBJ1-5
size: -
D: TRBD1
DNA: TGTGCCAGCAGCCAAGATGAGGGGGCTCATCAGCCCCAGCATTTT
CDR3: CASSQDEGAHQPQHF

V: TRBV5-4
J: TRBJ2-3
size: -
D: TRBD2
DNA: TGTGCCAGCAGCTCCCTTCTAGCGGGAGGTGGACCAGATACGCAGTATTTT
CDR3: CASSSLLAGGGPDTQYF

V: TRBV30
J: TRBJ2-5
size: -
D: TRBD2
DNA: TGTGCCTGGGGGACTAGCGGGACTGAGACCCAGTACTTC
CDR3: CAWGTSGTETQYF

V: TRBV5-4
J: TRBJ2-6
size: many
D: -
DNA: TGTGCCAGCAGCTTGGGTCCCTCTGGGGCCAACGTCCTGACTTTC
CDR3: CASSLGPSGANVLTF

V: TRBV2
J: TRBJ2-1
size: -
D: TRBD2
DNA: TGTGCCAGCAGTCCACTAGCGGGGTCCTACAATGAGCAGTTCTTC
CDR3: CASSPLAGSYNEQFF

V: TRBV9
J: TRBJ1-4
size: -
D: -
DNA: TGTGCCAGCAGCCAACAGGCAACTAATGAAAAACTGTTTTTT
CDR3: CASSQQATNEKLFF

V: TRBV2
J: TRBJ1-4
size: once
D: -
DNA: TGTGCCAGCAGTTTTTACACAACTAATGAAAAACTGTTTTTT
CDR3: CASSFYTTNEKLFF

V: TRBV5-1
J: TRBJ2-3
size: -
D: -
DNA: TGCGCCAGCAGCTTGAGGTCCAACACAGATACGCAGTATTTT
CDR3: CASSLRSNTDTQYF

V: TRBV28
J: TRBJ2-7
size: once
D: -
DNA: TGTGCCAGCAGCGATCCAGTTACCTACGAGCAGTACTTC
CDR3: CASSDPVTYEQYF

V: TRBV13
J: TRBJ1-6
size: -
D: TRBD1
DNA: TGTGCCAGCAGTTCCCGGACAGGGCTTTCTTCACCCCTCCACTTT
CDR3: CASSSRTGLSSPLHF

V: TRBV5-1
J: TRBJ1-1
size: -
D: TRBD1
DNA: TGCGCCAGCAGCTCCCAGGGGGGGAACACTGAAGCTTTCTTT
CDR3: CASSSQGGNTEAFF

V: TRBV11-2
J: TRBJ2-7
size: -
D: -
DNA: TGTGCCAGCAGCCTAACGGGGTCCCACGAGCAGTACTTC
CDR3: CASSLTGSHEQYF

V: TRBV5-1
J: TRBJ2-7
size: -
D: TRBD2
DNA: TGCGCCAGCAGCTTGGAGGGACTAGCGGGAGTGAGGGAGCAGTACTTC
CDR3: CASSLEGLAGVREQYF

V: TRBV28
J: TRBJ1-2
size: -
D: TRBD1
DNA: TGTGCCAGCAGCCAAGGACAGGGGCTACGGAGGGGCTACACCTTC
CDR3: CASSQGQGLRRGYTF

V: TRBV30
J: TRBJ1-1
size: few
D: -
DNA: TGTGCCTGCCCCCCGCCACGGGGGACGGACACTGAAGCTTTCTTT
CDR3: CACPPPRGTDTEAFF